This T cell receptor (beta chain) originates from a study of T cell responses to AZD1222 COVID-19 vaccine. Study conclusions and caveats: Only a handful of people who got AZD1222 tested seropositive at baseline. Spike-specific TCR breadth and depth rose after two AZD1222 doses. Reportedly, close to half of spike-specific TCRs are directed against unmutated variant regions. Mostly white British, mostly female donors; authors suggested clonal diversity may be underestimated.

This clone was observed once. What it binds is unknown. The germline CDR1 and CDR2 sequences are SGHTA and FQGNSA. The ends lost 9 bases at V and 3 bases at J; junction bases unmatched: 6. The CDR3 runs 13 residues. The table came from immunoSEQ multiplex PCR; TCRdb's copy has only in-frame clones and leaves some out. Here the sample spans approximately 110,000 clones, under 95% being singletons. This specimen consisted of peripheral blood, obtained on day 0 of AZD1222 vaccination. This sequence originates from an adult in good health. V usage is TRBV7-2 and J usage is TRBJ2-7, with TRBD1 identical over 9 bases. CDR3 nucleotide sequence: TGTGCCAGTAAGGACAGGGGAGACTACGAGCAGTACTTC. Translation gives CASKDRGDYEQYF.